This entry features one T cell receptor (beta chain) sequence. Its specificity is not known. The entry originates in a study of T cell responses to AZD1222 COVID-19 vaccine. Profiling relied on immunoSEQ multiplex PCR, and the TCRdb table lists in-frame clones only, not all of them. This sample carries some 190,000 clones, just over 85% of them seen once, and the ten largest clones take about 7.2%. Study-wide results and caveats: Reportedly, close to half of spike-specific TCRs are directed against unmutated variant regions. Seropositive status at baseline applied to only six AZD1222 recipients.

The ends lost 3 bases at V and 2 bases at J; junction bases unmatched: 1. The CDR3 covers 15 residues. Germline CDR1 and CDR2: SGHNT and YYREEE (reference sequence). This chain connects TRBV5-4 to TRBJ2-6, with 8 bases lining up with TRBD1. The source was peripheral blood, collected on day 0 of AZD1222 vaccination. The sequence was obtained from an adult in good health. The CDR3 is CASSSTGAGANVLTF. The CDR3 region has the DNA TGTGCCAGCAGCTCGACAGGGGCTGGGGCCAACGTCCTGACTTTC.